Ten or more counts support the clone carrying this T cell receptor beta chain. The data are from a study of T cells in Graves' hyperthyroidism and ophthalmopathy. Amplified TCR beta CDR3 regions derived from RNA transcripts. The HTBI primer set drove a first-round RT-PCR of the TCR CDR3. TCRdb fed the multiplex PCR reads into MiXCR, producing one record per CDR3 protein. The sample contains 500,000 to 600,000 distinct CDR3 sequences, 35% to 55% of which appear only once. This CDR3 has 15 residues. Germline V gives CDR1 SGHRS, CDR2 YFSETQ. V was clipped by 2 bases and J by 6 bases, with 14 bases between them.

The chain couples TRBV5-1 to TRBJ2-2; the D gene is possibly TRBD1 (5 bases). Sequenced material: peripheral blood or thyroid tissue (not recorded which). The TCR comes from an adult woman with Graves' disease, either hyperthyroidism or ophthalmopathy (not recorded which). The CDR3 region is CASSLDSRVAGELFF. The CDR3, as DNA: TGCGCCAGCAGCTTAGACTCCAGGGTCGCCGGGGAGCTGTTTTTT.